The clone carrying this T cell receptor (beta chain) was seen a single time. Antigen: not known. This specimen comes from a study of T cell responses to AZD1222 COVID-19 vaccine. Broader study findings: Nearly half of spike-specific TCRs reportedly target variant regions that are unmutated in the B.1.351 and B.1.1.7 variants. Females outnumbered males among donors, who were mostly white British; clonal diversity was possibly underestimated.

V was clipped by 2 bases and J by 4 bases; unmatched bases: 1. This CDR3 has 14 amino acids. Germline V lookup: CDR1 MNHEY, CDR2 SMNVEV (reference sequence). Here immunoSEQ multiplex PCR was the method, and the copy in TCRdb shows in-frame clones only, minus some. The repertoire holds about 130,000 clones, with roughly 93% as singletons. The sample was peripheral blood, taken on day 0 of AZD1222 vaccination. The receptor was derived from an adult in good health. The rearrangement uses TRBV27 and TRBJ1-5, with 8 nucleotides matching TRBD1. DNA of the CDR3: TGTGCCAGCAGTTTAACAGGGGGTAATCAGCCCCAGCATTTT. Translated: CASSLTGGNQPQHF.